This T cell receptor beta chain was recovered during a study of T cell responses to AZD1222 COVID-19 vaccine. Produced via immunoSEQ multiplex PCR; TCRdb's table is partial and in-frame only. The sample yields over 85,000 clones, 80% to 95% seen once. Germline V gene data show CDR1 as MDHEN and CDR2 as SYDVKM. This CDR3 region has 11 residues. Trimming stripped 2 bases from V and 7 bases from J, with 3 bases between. The specimen was peripheral blood, collected 28 days after the second AZD1222 dose. The chain is built from TRBV28 and TRBJ1-5, with D unresolved. This clonotype was sampled from an adult who received the AZD1222 COVID-19 vaccine. CDR3 DNA: TGTGCCAGCAGTTTAAGGCAGCCCCAGCATTTT. This codes for CASSLRQPQHF. Drawing the rest from reference TRBV28 and TRBJ1-5, the complete variable domain is DVKVTQSSRYLVKRTGEKVFLECVQDMDHENMFWYRQDPGLGLRLIYFSYDVKMKEKGDIPEGYSVSREKKERFSLILESASTNQTSMYLCASSLRQPQHFGDGTRLSIL.